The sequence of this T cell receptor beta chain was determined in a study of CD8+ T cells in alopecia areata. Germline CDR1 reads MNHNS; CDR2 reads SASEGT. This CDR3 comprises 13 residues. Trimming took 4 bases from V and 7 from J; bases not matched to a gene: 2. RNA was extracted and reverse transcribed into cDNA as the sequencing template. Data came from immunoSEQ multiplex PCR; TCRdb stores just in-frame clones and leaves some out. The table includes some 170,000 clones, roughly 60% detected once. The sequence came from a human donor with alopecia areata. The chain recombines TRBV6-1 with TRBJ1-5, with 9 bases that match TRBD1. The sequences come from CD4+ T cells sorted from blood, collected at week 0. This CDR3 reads CASSGTGEQPQHF. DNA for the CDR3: TGTGCCAGCAGTGGGACAGGGGAGCAGCCCCAGCATTTT.